One and the same sample provided the 13 T cell receptor beta chains below, sequenced in a study of T-cell memory formation after mild COVID-19. One entry per CDR3 protein results from TCRdb running MiXCR on the 5' RACE reads. This table holds about 540,000 distinct CDR3 sequences, about a fifth found once. Sample: PBMCs or a T cell subset sorted from them (not recorded which). The receptor source for this set is an adult woman who had mild COVID-19 (a few samples of this study predate the infection). Cell type and time point are not known.

There are a few counts of this clonotype. The chain joins TRBV27 to TRBJ2-1; 7 bases are a match to TRBD2. The V gene's germline CDR1 is MNHEY and CDR2 SMNVEV (reference sequence). The J segment lost 7 bases and the V segment lost 5 bases, leaving 8 bases of the junction unmatched. The CDR3 spans 14 residues. CDR3 DNA: TGTGCCAGCAGTCTTACGACCGGGGGGAATGAGCAGTTCTTC. This encodes CASSLTTGGNEQFF.

The chain has TRBV3-1 and TRBJ2-7; D is perhaps TRBD1 (7 bases). The length of the CDR3 is 15 residues. Germline CDR1 and CDR2: LGHDT and YNNKEL (reference sequence). The V end lost 0 bases, the J end lost 4 bases, and 13 bases lay between the germline ends. The CDR3 coding sequence is TGTGCCAGCAGCCAAGAAGCAGGGGGAGGATACGAGCAGTACTTC. Residues: CASSQEAGGGYEQYF.

This clonotype was counted between two and nine times. The rearrangement links TRBV11-2 to TRBJ2-1; tentatively, D is TRBD1 or TRBD2 (6 bases each). With 4 bases removed from V and 5 bases from J, the gap between germline ends came to 18 bases. Germline values: CDR1 SGHAT, CDR2 FQNNGV. The CDR3 is 16 amino acids. This CDR3 reads CASSYTRGGYDNEQFF. The CDR3 DNA sequence: TGTGCCAGCAGCTATACCAGGGGAGGCTATGACAATGAGCAGTTCTTC.

This clonotype has a handful of counts. V and J are TRBV5-1 and TRBJ1-1; TRBD1 aligns across 7 bases. V gave up 4 bases and J gave up 0 bases; unmatched junction bases: 9. This CDR3 is 16 amino acids long. Germline CDR1 reads SGHRS; CDR2 reads YFSETQ. The CDR3 spells CASSTNRGSMNTEAFF. CDR3 in DNA: TGCGCCAGCAGCACCAACAGGGGCTCCATGAACACTGAAGCTTTCTTT. Filled out from reference TRBV5-1 and TRBJ1-1, the complete variable domain reads KAGVTQTPRYLIKTRGQQVTLSCSPISGHRSVSWYQQTPGQGLQFLFEYFSETQRNKGNFPGRFSGRQFSNSRSEMNVSTLELGDSALYLCASSTNRGSMNTEAFFGQGTRLTVV.

In its sample, this clonotype was seen a few times. V gene TRBV12-3 or TRBV12-4 combines with J gene TRBJ1-2; no firm D call. The CDR3 totals 13 residues. Trimming removed 10 bases at V and 4 bases at J, with 16 bases between. The chain's CDR3 is CATNGRGPYGYTF. The CDR3 DNA is TGTGCCACCAACGGCCGCGGGCCCTATGGCTACACCTTC.

The rearrangement joins TRBV4-2 to TRBJ2-1; 9 bases line up with TRBD2. Germline CDR1 LGHNA, CDR2 YNFKEQ. V trimming: 4 bases; J trimming: 9 bases; junction bases outside the gene matches: 7. The CDR3 sequence is 14 residues long. CDR3 in DNA: TGTGCCAGCAGCCGGGAAGCGGGAGGTCTTGAGCAGTTCTTC. It codes for CASSREAGGLEQFF.

The chain is built from TRBV12-3 or TRBV12-4 and TRBJ2-1; possible D gene TRBD2, 7 bases. This CDR3 has 16 residues. V was clipped by 4 bases and J by 7 bases, with 20 bases between them. The CDR3 DNA reads as TGTGCCAGCAGTTCCTGGTGGCGGGGGCCCTTGAATGAGCAGTTCTTC. Translation gives CASSSWWRGPLNEQFF.

The chain combines TRBV20-1 with TRBJ2-3; 10 bases match TRBD2. The CDR3 has 13 amino acids. Germline V gene data show CDR1 as DFQATT and CDR2 as SNEGSKA (reference sequence). J gave up 3 bases and V 6 bases, and 3 bases lay outside the gene matches. The CDR3 DNA reads TGCAGTGCCGGGACTAGCGCAACAGATACGCAGTATTTT. It yields the protein CSAGTSATDTQYF.

This clonotype was counted only a few times. The chain joins TRBV19 to TRBJ2-7; 11 nucleotides line up with TRBD1. Germline V lookup: CDR1 LNHDA, CDR2 SQIVND (reference sequence). The CDR3 spans 14 residues. Losses at the gene ends were 5 bases for V and 7 bases for J; bases not matched to a gene: 7. The CDR3 sequence: CASSSRDRGGEQYF. The CDR3 region has the DNA TGTGCCAGTAGTTCCCGGGACAGGGGGGGTGAGCAGTACTTC.

The V gene is TRBV29-1, the J gene TRBJ1-2, with 9 bases that match TRBD1. The CDR3 contains 13 residues. CDR1 and CDR2 (germline): SQVTM, ANQGSEA. The V and J ends lost 7 bases and 7 bases, in that order; junction bases with no gene match: 10. The CDR3 here is CSAEGQGAIGYTF. The DNA for the CDR3 is TGCAGCGCGGAGGGACAGGGAGCTATTGGCTACACCTTC.

J is TRBJ1-5 and V is TRBV9, with a weak D call TRBD1 (6 bases). This CDR3 comprises 15 residues. Looked up from germline, CDR1 is SGDLS and CDR2 is YYNGEE. V gave up 2 bases and J gave up 4 bases, with 13 bases separating them. DNA for the CDR3: TGTGCCAGCAGCGTCGAACCAACAGGGAATCAGCCCCAGCATTTT. This translates into CASSVEPTGNQPQHF.

A few counts support this clonotype. This chain uses TRBV9 with TRBJ2-3; no firm D call. CDR1 and CDR2 (germline): SGDLS, YYNGEE. The V end lost 3 bases, the J end lost 1 base, and 12 bases lay between the germline ends. The CDR3 has 15 amino acids. Written as DNA, the CDR3 is TGTGCCAGCAGCGACCGGATCCTAGGCACAGATACGCAGTATTTT. This encodes CASSDRILGTDTQYF.

This chain links TRBV4-3 with TRBJ1-6; unclear D gene. The germline V gene encodes CDR1 LGHNA and CDR2 YSLEER. Trimming took 7 bases from V and 6 from J, leaving 10 bases between them. The CDR3 covers 13 residues. In nucleotides, the CDR3 is TGCGCCAGCAATAATGTCTTTAATTCACCCCTCCACTTT. Its protein is CASNNVFNSPLHF.